The 31 T cell receptor beta chains below were found in one sample sequenced in a study of blood T cell repertoires in COVID-19. This table comes from immunoSEQ multiplex PCR, and its TCRdb copy is limited to in-frame clones, with some not included. The sample shows roughly 250,000 clones, 65% to 90% of them seen only once. Sequenced input: peripheral blood. These receptors were taken from a woman aged 60-70 years with active or convalescent COVID-19.

The chain is built from TRBV6-6 and TRBJ1-5; 9 nucleotides line up with TRBD1. The CDR3 loop spans 15 amino acids. Germline V lookup: CDR1 MNHNY, CDR2 SVGAGI (reference sequence). Losses at the gene ends were 7 bases for V and 5 bases for J; bases not matched to a gene: 9. CDR3 sequence reads: CASKSGTGWDQPQHF. CDR3 in DNA: TGTGCCAGCAAATCCGGGACAGGGTGGGATCAGCCCCAGCATTTT.

This clone was counted between two and nine times. The chain employs TRBV5-1 and TRBJ1-1; D is perhaps TRBD1 (6 bases). CDR3 length: 14 residues. With 0 bases removed from V and 7 bases from J, the gap between germline ends came to 13 bases. From germline, CDR1 is SGHRS and CDR2 YFSETQ. CDR3 protein: CASSLESQGREAFF. As DNA, the CDR3 is TGCGCCAGCAGCTTGGAATCCCAGGGGCGTGAAGCTTTCTTT.

The rearrangement joins TRBV6-5 to TRBJ2-7; TRBD2 matches 9 bases. Germline V CDR1 and CDR2: MNHEY, SVGAGI. The CDR3 has 16 amino acids. The ends lost 2 bases at V and 4 bases at J; junction bases unmatched: 9. CDR3: CASSYPSGEETYEQYF. Here the CDR3 DNA reads TGTGCCAGCAGTTACCCTAGCGGGGAGGAAACGTACGAGCAGTACTTC.

This chain joins TRBV5-5 and TRBJ2-7; TRBD2 might be the D (5 bases). V dropped 0 bases and J dropped 0 bases, with 13 bases sitting between them. This CDR3 spans 16 amino acids. CDR1 SGHKS and CDR2 YYEKEE come from the germline V gene (reference sequence). The chain's CDR3 is CASSLAQDLYSYEQYF. CDR3 DNA: TGTGCCAGCAGCTTGGCGCAGGACTTATACTCCTACGAGCAGTACTTC.

The V call is TRBV3-1 (or the pseudogene TRBV3-2), the J call TRBJ1-4; D may be TRBD1 (5 bases). Germline CDR1 is LGHDT and CDR2 is YNNKEL (reference sequence). CDR3 length: 15 residues. The V gene lost 2 bases and the J gene lost 8 bases, with 15 bases spanning the gap. The CDR3 sequence: CASSQRGGEGEKLFF. In DNA form, the CDR3 reads TGTGCCAGCAGCCAAAGAGGAGGGGAGGGAGAAAAACTGTTTTTT.

The genes are TRBV19 and TRBJ2-1; 9 nucleotides agree with TRBD2. CDR3 length: 18 amino acids. V was pared by 5 bases and J by 0 bases, with 11 bases of the junction left unmatched. CDR1 and CDR2 (germline): LNHDA, SQIVND (reference sequence). The DNA of the CDR3 is TGTGCCAGTAGTCGACTTCGACTAGCGGACTACTCCTACAATGAGCAGTTCTTC. It is translated as CASSRLRLADYSYNEQFF.

Here the CDR3 reads CASSLPQGNTEAFF. CDR3 sequence (DNA): TGTGCCAGCAGTTTACCCCAGGGGAACACTGAAGCTTTCTTT. The chain is built from TRBV28 and TRBJ1-1; D is perhaps TRBD1 (5 bases). V was shortened by 2 bases and J by 1 base, with 8 bases between the two germline ends. The CDR3 contains 14 residues. Per germline, CDR1 MDHEN and CDR2 SYDVKM.

This sequence joins TRBV3-1 (or the pseudogene TRBV3-2) and TRBJ2-1, with a possible D match to TRBD2 (5 bases). V dropped 5 bases and J dropped 6 bases, with 14 bases sitting between them. Germline loops: CDR1 LGHDT, CDR2 YNNKEL (reference sequence). The CDR3 is 14 amino acids. The CDR3, as DNA: TGTGCCAGCAGCGAGCGGCAAGCTACCAATGAGCAGTTCTTC. Translating it yields CASSERQATNEQFF.

The chain uses TRBV6-5 and TRBJ2-5; 9 bases fit TRBD1. The germline V gene has CDR1 MNHEY and CDR2 SVGAGI. The CDR3 runs to 13 residues. With V trimmed by 6 bases and J by 5 bases, 4 bases remained unmatched. The CDR3: CASRRDREETQYF. The CDR3 DNA reads TGTGCCAGCAGAAGGGACAGGGAGGAGACCCAGTACTTC.

CDR3 amino acids: CASGLWPEAFF. The CDR3 DNA follows: TGTGCTAGTGGTTTATGGCCTGAAGCTTTCTTT. The chain couples TRBV12-5 to TRBJ1-1; D remains unclear. Germline CDR1 reads LGHNT; CDR2 reads FRNRAP. This CDR3 spans 11 amino acids. V lost 3 bases and J lost 6, with 5 bases in between.

In nucleotides, the CDR3 is TGTGCCAGCAGTTTCAGGGATGGCTATGGCTACACCTTC. Protein sequence: CASSFRDGYGYTF. This chain links TRBV12-3 or TRBV12-4 with TRBJ1-2; D might be TRBD1 (5 bases). This CDR3 has 13 residues. V was trimmed by 3 bases and J by 4 bases, leaving 9 bases between them.

The chain couples TRBV3-1 (or the pseudogene TRBV3-2) to TRBJ2-7; 10 nucleotides agree with TRBD1. Looked up from germline, CDR1 is LGHDT and CDR2 is YNNKEL (reference sequence). This CDR3 region has 15 residues. Trimming removed 2 bases from V and 6 bases from J; junction bases left unmatched: 7. The CDR3: CASSQRTGGSGEQYF. The CDR3 DNA reads as TGTGCCAGCAGCCAACGGACAGGGGGGTCGGGCGAGCAGTACTTC.

This chain links TRBV4-2 with TRBJ1-1; TRBD1 matches at 9 bases. The J segment lost 7 bases and the V segment lost 6 bases, leaving 6 bases of the junction unmatched. Germline CDR1 reads LGHNA; CDR2 reads YNFKEQ. The CDR3 has 13 residues. CDR3 sequence: CASSPRDRVEAFF. CDR3 nucleotides: TGTGCCAGCAGTCCCCGGGACAGGGTTGAAGCTTTCTTT.

This chain connects TRBV5-1 to TRBJ2-3; possibly TRBD2 for D (5 bases). Trimming took off 4 bases at V and 5 bases at J, with 11 bases between the two ends. Germline CDR1 is SGHRS and CDR2 is YFSETQ. The CDR3 covers 13 residues. CDR3 amino acids: CASSGPRGDTQYF. The CDR3 bases are TGCGCCAGCAGCGGCCCCCGGGGAGATACGCAGTATTTT.

V gene TRBV7-2 combines with J gene TRBJ2-1; 11 bases match TRBD2. Germline trimming cut 1 base from V and 4 bases from J; bases unmatched to any gene: 3. The CDR3 has 16 amino acids. CDR1 and CDR2 (germline): SGHTA, FQGNSA. CDR3 residues: CASSLGIAGGYNEQFF. CDR3 coding DNA: TGTGCCAGCAGCTTAGGTATAGCGGGGGGGTACAATGAGCAGTTCTTC.

This chain joins TRBV5-5 and TRBJ1-2; the D is unclear. With 0 bases removed from V and 1 base from J, the gap between germline ends came to 7 bases. CDR3 length: 14 amino acids. Germline loops: CDR1 SGHKS, CDR2 YYEKEE (reference sequence). The CDR3 DNA reads TGTGCCAGCAGCTTGGATCGGGGTAACTATGGCTACACCTTC. This codes for CASSLDRGNYGYTF.

On this clone itself: The junction differs from germline at one of its ends, possibly a read error. The chain uses TRBV9 and TRBJ1-1, with D uncertain. This CDR3 is 13 amino acids long. Germline CDR1 SGDLS, CDR2 YYNGEE. CDR3 residues: CVSSFGRDTEAFF. The CDR3 region has the DNA TGTGTCAGCAGCTTTGGGCGAGACACTGAAGCTTTCTTT. The entire variable domain, with the rest obtained from reference TRBV9 and TRBJ1-1, is as follows: DSGVTQTPKHLITATGQRVTLRCSPRSGDLSVYWYQQSLDQGLQFLIQYYNGEERAKGNILERFSAQQFPDLHSELNLSSLELGDSALYFCVSSFGRDTEAFFGQGTRLTVV.

The chain employs TRBV12-3 or TRBV12-4 and TRBJ1-3; D remains ambiguous. The CDR3 runs 12 residues. The V end was cut by 5 bases, the J end by 12 bases, with 14 bases between. CDR3 DNA sequence: TGTGCCAGCAGTCCGCAACAGTGGGTCATATATTTT. The encoded protein is CASSPQQWVIYF.

The chain employs TRBV25-1 and TRBJ2-5; 15 nucleotides match TRBD2. V shed 4 bases and J 5 bases; nucleotides not matched to a gene: 2. CDR3 length: 15 residues. Per the germline V gene, CDR1 is MGHDK and CDR2 is SYGVNS. The CDR3 here is CASSAGTSGGETQYF. CDR3 in DNA: TGTGCCAGCAGTGCCGGGACTAGCGGGGGGGAGACCCAGTACTTC.

The rearrangement links TRBV7-2 to TRBJ1-2, with 9 bases that match TRBD1. With 5 bases clipped from V and 8 bases from J, the junction kept 6 bases outside the gene matches. Germline V gene data show CDR1 as SGHTA and CDR2 as FQGNSA. This CDR3 is built from 13 residues. The CDR3, as DNA: TGTGCCAGCAGCACAAGGACAGGGGACGGCTACACCTTC. Protein sequence: CASSTRTGDGYTF. Variable domain in full (rest from reference TRBV7-2 and TRBJ1-2): GAGVSQSPSNKVTEKGKDVELRCDPISGHTALYWYRQSLGQGLEFLIYFQGNSAPDKSGLPSDRFSAERTGGSVSTLTIQRTQQEDSAVYLCASSTRTGDGYTFGSGTRLTVV.

Turning to this clone: A junction end diverges from the germline sequence, so it may reflect a read error. The chain joins TRBV15 to TRBJ2-7; D might be TRBD1 (6 bases). Per the germline V gene, CDR1 is LNHNV and CDR2 is YYDKDF (reference sequence). This CDR3 comprises 14 residues. The CDR3 region has the DNA TGTGCCACCAGCAGAGGGCGGTGGACAGAGACCTTTCACTTC. It encodes CATSRGRWTETFHF.

This chain links TRBV12-3 or TRBV12-4 with TRBJ2-1; no clear D gene. Trimming shortened V by 5 bases and J by 9 bases, and 11 bases separated the two germline ends. The CDR3 length is 12 residues. CDR3 sequence (DNA): TGTGCCAGCAGTCCGAACTCCCCTGAGCAGTTCTTC. As protein: CASSPNSPEQFF.

This clone was observed a few times. CDR3 sequence (DNA): TGTGCCAGCAGTAGGGACAGGACGTATGGCTACACCTTC. It translates to CASSRDRTYGYTF. V and J are TRBV12-3 or TRBV12-4 and TRBJ1-2; 8 bases agree with TRBD1. This CDR3 has 13 residues. V was pared by 5 bases and J by 5 bases, with 4 bases of the junction left unmatched.

The chain uses TRBV19 and TRBJ1-6; TRBD1 is a possible D gene (6 bases). V was pared by 10 bases and J by 1 base, with 23 bases between. Germline lookup yields CDR1 LNHDA and CDR2 SQIVND (reference sequence). The CDR3 extends over 18 amino acids. The CDR3 region is CATSITGMGLSYNSPLHF. The CDR3 DNA reads as TGTGCCACCTCTATAACAGGGATGGGCCTTTCCTATAATTCACCCCTCCACTTT.

V is TRBV10-3 and J is TRBJ2-1, with TRBD2 matching 10 bases. V trimming: 4 bases; J trimming: 1 base; junction bases outside the gene matches: 1. Germline V CDR1 and CDR2: ENHRY, SYGVKD. CDR3 size: 15 residues. CDR3 nucleotides: TGTGCCATCAGTGCAGCGGGGGGGTCCTACAATGAGCAGTTCTTC. Translation gives CAISAAGGSYNEQFF.

V is TRBV6-5 and J is TRBJ1-1, with 7 bases that match TRBD1. CDR3 size: 14 residues. Germline V gives CDR1 MNHEY, CDR2 SVGAGI. V lost 7 bases, J lost 1 base, and 6 bases stayed unmatched. Here the CDR3 reads CASKQTGRNTEAFF. In DNA form, the CDR3 reads TGTGCCAGCAAGCAGACAGGGAGGAACACTGAAGCTTTCTTT.

The DNA for the CDR3 is TGTGCCAGCAGCAAAGCCAAATCCGGGAGATACTCCTACGAGCAGTACTTC. Amino acids: CASSKAKSGRYSYEQYF. V and J are TRBV21-1 and TRBJ2-7; TRBD2 was called by the table and not checked on the DNA. TRBV21-1 is given as a pseudogene. CDR3 length equals 17 residues.

A few counts support this clone. The chain recombines TRBV11-2 with TRBJ1-1, with D perhaps TRBD1 (5 bases). V lost 1 base to trimming and J lost 6 bases, with 21 bases between them. Germline assignment: CDR1 SGHAT and CDR2 FQNNGV. CDR3 length equals 17 residues. In DNA form, the CDR3 reads TGTGCCAGCAGCTTAGGGGGCGGCAGAGCCACGGCCGCTGAAGCTTTCTTT. Translating gives CASSLGGGRATAAEAFF.

Comments on this clone: This specimen includes other DNA sequences encoding the same CDR3. V usage is TRBV6-4 and J usage is TRBJ2-2; unclear D gene. CDR3 length equals 14 residues. The germline gives CDR1 MRHNA, CDR2 SNTAGT. V shed 0 bases and J shed 3 bases, with 5 bases lying between them. This CDR3 reads CASSDSSDTGELFF. As DNA, the CDR3 is TGTGCCAGCAGTGACTCGAGTGACACCGGGGAGCTGTTTTTT.

This clone was counted between two and nine times. The chain is built from TRBV3-1 (or the pseudogene TRBV3-2) and TRBJ1-2; 9 nucleotides align to TRBD1. The germline gives CDR1 LGHDT, CDR2 YNNKEL (reference sequence). V dropped 1 base and J dropped 7; count of bases not matched to a gene: 1. The CDR3 runs to 13 residues. CDR3 in amino acids: CASSQAQGAGYTF. The CDR3 DNA sequence: TGTGCCAGCAGCCAAGCACAGGGGGCTGGCTACACCTTC.

V usage is TRBV28 and J usage is TRBJ1-2; 7 nucleotides agree with TRBD1. Germline V lookup: CDR1 MDHEN, CDR2 SYDVKM. This CDR3 has 12 residues. V lost 11 bases to trimming and J lost 4 bases; unmatched junction nucleotides: 7. The CDR3 DNA reads as TGTGCCCTTCAGGGGGATGGCTATGGCTACACCTTC. As protein: CALQGDGYGYTF.